This entry describes one T cell receptor beta chain. This entry comes from a study of Graves' ophthalmopathy and Graves' hyperthyroidism. The V end lost 4 bases, the J end lost 7 bases, and 22 bases lay between the germline ends. Per the germline V gene, CDR1 is MGHRA and CDR2 is YSYEKL. The CDR3 length is 17 residues. RNA transcripts served as template for amplifying TCR beta CDR3 sequences. In the first round, RT-PCR was carried out with HTBI primers, and a multiplex PCR formed the second round. TCRdb fed the multiplex PCR reads into MiXCR, producing one record per CDR3 protein. The data show around 1,000,000 distinct CDR3 sequences, about 40% seen once.

This sequence originates from an adult man with Graves' hyperthyroidism. Sequencing was carried out using peripheral blood or thyroid tissue (not recorded which). This chain links TRBV4-1 with TRBJ1-4; D perhaps matches TRBD1 (5 bases). DNA of the CDR3: TGCGCCAGCAGCCCGTTCGCTCTGGGGGGGTCGTTTGAAAAACTGTTTTTT. This codes for CASSPFALGGSFEKLFF.